This passage covers 22 T cell receptor beta chains from one sample sequenced in a study of T cell responses to AZD1222 COVID-19 vaccine. Libraries were prepared by immunoSEQ multiplex PCR; TCRdb keeps only in-frame clonotypes and omits some of them. The data hold approximately 150,000 clones, with around nine tenths observed a single time. The starting material was peripheral blood, obtained on day 0 of AZD1222 vaccination. The receptors originated from an adult in good health.

The CDR3 loop reads CASSYRWTGAGEKLFF. CDR3 nucleotide sequence: TGTGCCAGCAGTTACCGTTGGACGGGGGCAGGTGAAAAACTGTTTTTT. The rearrangement uses TRBV6-5 and TRBJ1-4, with D possibly being TRBD1 (6 bases). Germline lookup yields CDR1 MNHEY and CDR2 SVGAGI. Trimming took off 2 bases at V and 7 bases at J, with 17 bases between the two ends. The CDR3 spans 16 residues.

This chain uses TRBV7-9 with TRBJ2-1; D unclear. Trimming shortened V by 4 bases and J by 6 bases, and 10 bases separated the two germline ends. This CDR3 comprises 13 residues. Germline V CDR1 and CDR2: SEHNR, FQNEAQ (reference sequence). CDR3 nucleotide sequence: TGTGCCAGCAGCTCCTATGCTCGCAATGAGCAGTTCTTC. Translated, it gives CASSSYARNEQFF.

This clone is a singleton in its sample. The chain links TRBV18 to TRBJ2-2; D is perhaps TRBD1 (5 bases). Per the germline V gene, CDR1 is KGHSH and CDR2 is LQKENI. The CDR3 totals 18 residues. The V end lost 1 base, the J end lost 2 bases, and 17 bases lay between the germline ends. The CDR3 nucleotides read TGTGCCAGCTCACCACAAGGGGCCCTTGTCATAAACACCGGGGAGCTGTTTTTT. Amino acid sequence: CASSPQGALVINTGELFF.

The genes are TRBV5-1 and TRBJ1-1; D unclear. V lost 4 bases and J lost 0, with 13 bases in between. Germline V gives CDR1 SGHRS, CDR2 YFSETQ. The CDR3 loop spans 15 amino acids. The CDR3 sequence is CASSRRADLNTEAFF. The CDR3 nucleotides are TGCGCCAGCAGCCGAAGGGCGGATTTGAACACTGAAGCTTTCTTT.

The V and J genes are TRBV15 and TRBJ1-4, with 7 bases aligning to TRBD1. J was trimmed by 8 bases and V by 5 bases; bases with no gene match: 11. The CDR3 is made up of 15 amino acids. Per the germline V gene, CDR1 is LNHNV and CDR2 is YYDKDF (reference sequence). In nucleotides, the CDR3 is TGTGCCACCAGCGGAATCGGACAGGCTCGGGAAAAACTGTTTTTT. Translated: CATSGIGQAREKLFF.

Worth noting for this clone: This sample also contains other DNA sequences that code for the same CDR3. V usage is TRBV5-1 and J usage is TRBJ2-1; D ambiguous. V shed 0 bases and J shed 5 bases, with 9 bases lying between them. Germline V gene lookup returns CDR1 SGHRS and CDR2 YFSETQ. The CDR3 runs 14 residues. CDR3 DNA: TGCGCCAGCAGCTTGGGTGCGGCCGACAATGAGCAGTTCTTC. Amino acid sequence: CASSLGAADNEQFF.

V is TRBV28 and J is TRBJ2-7; D gene ambiguous. The germline gives CDR1 MDHEN, CDR2 SYDVKM. The CDR3 is 12 amino acids. Deletions cut 6 bases from V and 6 bases from J, with 12 bases between. CDR3 sequence: CASSLASREQYF. CDR3 DNA: TGTGCCAGCAGCTTGGCATCTCGCGAGCAGTACTTC.

This chain uses TRBV15 with TRBJ2-2, with D possibly TRBD2 on 6 matching bases. This CDR3 spans 14 amino acids. The V and J ends lost 8 bases and 1 base respectively, with 11 bases between them. Germline V lookup: CDR1 LNHNV, CDR2 YYDKDF (reference sequence). The CDR3 loop is CATRGTLNTGELFF. In DNA, the CDR3 is TGTGCCACCCGGGGGACGTTGAACACCGGGGAGCTGTTTTTT.

J is TRBJ1-5 and V is TRBV2, with TRBD1 matching over 7 bases. V shed 7 bases and J 6 bases; nucleotides not matched to a gene: 12. CDR1 SNHLY and CDR2 FYNNEI come from the germline V gene. There are 15 residues in the CDR3. The CDR3 spells CASIQGGQVSQPQHF. The CDR3 bases are TGTGCCAGCATACAGGGAGGACAGGTGAGTCAGCCCCAGCATTTT.

This chain links TRBV28 with TRBJ2-1; 10 bases are a match to TRBD2. V was clipped by 5 bases and J by 5 bases; unmatched bases: 9. The CDR3 runs 16 residues. Germline assignment: CDR1 MDHEN and CDR2 SYDVKM. The CDR3 DNA is TGTGCCAGCAGTAGCCCAGCGGGAGGGCGGAACAATGAGCAGTTCTTC. This translates into CASSSPAGGRNNEQFF.

The rearrangement uses TRBV27 and TRBJ2-2; TRBD1 aligns across 7 bases. With 1 base clipped from V and 14 bases from J, the junction kept 7 bases outside the gene matches. The CDR3 sequence is 13 residues long. Looked up from germline, CDR1 is MNHEY and CDR2 is SMNVEV (reference sequence). CDR3 residues: CASSLFWDSPLFF. CDR3 bases: TGTGCCAGCAGTTTATTTTGGGACAGCCCTCTGTTTTTT.

The rearrangement uses TRBV9 and TRBJ1-1, with D tentatively TRBD1 (6 bases). V shed 7 bases and J shed 3 bases, with 13 bases lying between them. CDR1 is SGDLS, CDR2 YYNGEE, per germline. CDR3 length equals 13 residues. CDR3 loop: CASGVGGDTEAFF. CDR3 nucleotides: TGTGCCAGCGGAGTAGGGGGAGACACTGAAGCTTTCTTT. The full variable domain, rest sourced from reference TRBV9 and TRBJ1-1, is DSGVTQTPKHLITATGQRVTLRCSPRSGDLSVYWYQQSLDQGLQFLIQYYNGEERAKGNILERFSAQQFPDLHSELNLSSLELGDSALYFCASGVGGDTEAFFGQGTRLTVV.

Comment on this clone: The same CDR3 arises from other DNA sequences in this sample as well. The chain joins TRBV27 to TRBJ2-7, with D perhaps being TRBD1 or TRBD2 (5 bases each). CDR1 and CDR2 (germline): MNHEY, SMNVEV (reference sequence). V lost 2 bases and J lost 1, with 12 bases in between. There are 15 residues in the CDR3. The CDR3 coding sequence is TGTGCCAGCAGTTTACGGGCAGGGAGATCCTACGAGCAGTACTTC. Its translation: CASSLRAGRSYEQYF.

The chain links TRBV2 to TRBJ1-1; weak D call: TRBD1 (5 bases). Between the trimmed V and J ends, which lost 4 bases and 4 bases, there was a span of 13 bases. This CDR3 has 14 residues. CDR1 is SNHLY and CDR2 is FYNNEI in the germline V gene. CDR3 sequence (DNA): TGTGCCAGCAGTGGGGGGGGTCGGAGCACTGAAGCTTTCTTT. Translation gives CASSGGGRSTEAFF. Supplemented by reference TRBV2 and TRBJ1-1, the full variable domain reads EPEVTQTPSHQVTQMGQEVILRCVPISNHLYFYWYRQILGQKVEFLVSFYNNEISEKSEIFDDQFSVERPDGSNFTLKIRSTKLEDSAMYFCASSGGGRSTEAFFGQGTRLTVV.

The chain has TRBV6-5 and TRBJ1-1, with 7 bases aligning to TRBD1. The CDR3 contains 13 residues. V was pared by 8 bases and J by 4 bases, with 7 bases of the junction left unmatched. Germline values: CDR1 MNHEY, CDR2 SVGAGI. The CDR3 loop is CASLYRGGTEAFF. The CDR3 DNA is TGTGCCAGCCTATACAGGGGTGGCACTGAAGCTTTCTTT.

This rearrangement joins TRBV19 to TRBJ2-1; 11 bases map to TRBD1. Germline CDR1 is LNHDA and CDR2 is SQIVND (reference sequence). Trimming removed 8 bases from V and 4 bases from J; junction bases left unmatched: 10. The CDR3 is 16 amino acids. CDR3: CASSIIGTGGYNEQFF. The CDR3 region has the DNA TGTGCCAGTTCTATTATTGGGACAGGGGGGTACAATGAGCAGTTCTTC.

This rearrangement joins TRBV7-3 to TRBJ1-2, with TRBD1 matching 8 bases. The CDR3 covers 15 residues. CDR1 and CDR2 from the germline V gene are SGHTA and FQGTGA. V gave up 5 bases and J gave up 4 bases; unmatched junction bases: 9. The CDR3 coding sequence is TGTGCCAGCAGCCGCACTGGGGACAGGCTCTATGGCTACACCTTC. Amino acids: CASSRTGDRLYGYTF.

The chain recombines TRBV5-6 with TRBJ2-2; the D is unclear. V lost 5 bases, J lost 1 base, and 12 bases lay in between. This CDR3 has 15 residues. Germline V lookup: CDR1 SGHDT, CDR2 YYEEEE. The CDR3 region has the DNA TGTGCCAGCAGGACCGGGCAGTTGAACACCGGGGAGCTGTTTTTT. Its protein is CASRTGQLNTGELFF. Together with reference TRBV5-6 and TRBJ2-2, the CDR3 gives the full variable domain: DAGVTQSPTHLIKTRGQQVTLRCSPKSGHDTVSWYQQALGQGPQFIFQYYEEEERQRGNFPDRFSGHQFPNYSSELNVNALLLGDSALYLCASRTGQLNTGELFFGEGSRLTVL.

The genes are TRBV7-9 and TRBJ2-5; D gene ambiguous. Germline CDR1 SEHNR, CDR2 FQNEAQ (reference sequence). This CDR3 has 14 residues. V gave up 1 base and J gave up 5 bases, with 11 bases separating them. The CDR3 sequence: CASSLGALRETQYF. CDR3 nucleotides: TGTGCCAGCAGCTTAGGAGCCCTGAGGGAGACCCAGTACTTC.

This rearrangement joins TRBV2 to TRBJ2-7, with D possibly TRBD2 on 6 matching bases. CDR1 is SNHLY and CDR2 is FYNNEI in the germline V gene. The V end lost 6 bases, the J end lost 3 bases, and 12 bases lay between the germline ends. The CDR3 runs 13 residues. The CDR3 DNA reads as TGTGCCAGCAGGAAGTTCGGGAGCTACGAGCAGTACTTC. It yields the protein CASRKFGSYEQYF.

This chain connects TRBV11-3 to TRBJ2-3; 10 bases match TRBD2. With V trimmed by 4 bases and J by 3 bases, 7 bases remained unmatched. In germline, CDR1 is SGHNT, CDR2 YENEEA. The CDR3 has 16 residues. The CDR3 nucleotides read TGTGCCAGCAGCTCTAGCGGGAGAGGCGGTACAGATACGCAGTATTTT. Its protein product is CASSSSGRGGTDTQYF.

The chain links TRBV21-1 to TRBJ2-3; the table's D gene call, TRBD2, was not cross checked with the DNA. TRBV21-1 is reported as a pseudogene. The length of the CDR3 is 17 residues. The CDR3 is CASSKEDAGGGEDTQYF. CDR3 sequence (DNA): TGTGCCAGCAGCAAAGAGGACGCGGGAGGAGGGGAAGATACGCAGTATTTT.